Each of the 5 T cell receptor beta chains below was sequenced from the same sample in a study of Ad26.COV2.S vaccination and SARS-CoV-2 variants. The treatment is: some 19 received Ad26.COV2.S at low or high dose, single or two shots; roughly 5 received placebo; per-sample allocation not given. Day 63 following the first vaccine or placebo injection was when the samples were taken. TCRdb keeps only in-frame clones here, not all; method: immunoSEQ multiplex PCR. The sample lists roughly 350,000 clones, 80% to 90% occurring once. The sample consisted of peripheral blood, taken in a trial of Ad26.COV2.S vaccine versus placebo. The origin of the receptors is a person between 18 and 59 years old who received the Ad26.COV2.S COVID-19 vaccine or a placebo.

The chain joins TRBV18 to TRBJ1-1, with 10 bases lining up with TRBD1. V lost 2 bases, J lost 4 bases, and 7 bases stayed unmatched. Germline CDR1 and CDR2: KGHSH and LQKENI. The CDR3 runs to 16 residues. CDR3 coding DNA: TGTGCCAGCTCACCAATGACAGGGGGCGGAATCACTGAAGCTTTCTTT. As protein: CASSPMTGGGITEAFF.

V and J are TRBV7-2 and TRBJ2-7; 7 bases agree with TRBD2. The germline gives CDR1 SGHTA, CDR2 FQGNSA. CDR3 length equals 13 residues. Trimming removed 1 base from V and 4 bases from J; junction bases left unmatched: 1. The CDR3 here is CASSLVREYEQYF. CDR3 bases: TGTGCCAGCAGCTTAGTGCGGGAGTACGAGCAGTACTTC.

The V gene is TRBV2, the J gene TRBJ1-2, with D maybe TRBD1 (5 bases). The V end was cut by 3 bases, the J end by 6 bases, with 20 bases between. This CDR3 contains 16 residues. CDR1 and CDR2 from the germline V gene are SNHLY and FYNNEI. CDR3 sequence (DNA): TGTGCCAGCAGTGAGGTTGGTGGAGGGGAAGAAGATGGCTACACCTTC. It encodes CASSEVGGGEEDGYTF. The full variable domain, completed using reference TRBV2 and TRBJ1-2, is EPEVTQTPSHQVTQMGQEVILRCVPISNHLYFYWYRQILGQKVEFLVSFYNNEISEKSEIFDDQFSVERPDGSNFTLKIRSTKLEDSAMYFCASSEVGGGEEDGYTFGSGTRLTVV.

The genes are TRBV6-5 and TRBJ2-2; D not resolved. Germline V gene sequence: CDR1 MNHEY, CDR2 SVGAGI. Trimming took off 6 bases at V and 1 base at J, with 9 bases between the two ends. The CDR3 is 14 residues long. CDR3 region: CASSLDGNTGELFF. The CDR3, as DNA: TGTGCCAGCAGCCTGGACGGGAACACCGGGGAGCTGTTTTTT.

This chain connects TRBV18 to TRBJ2-7; D is uncertain. Trimming stripped 6 bases from V and 3 bases from J, with 18 bases between. The CDR3 has 15 amino acids. Germline CDR1 and CDR2: KGHSH and LQKENI. The CDR3 DNA sequence: TGTGCCAGCTCCCCGAAAGGGCCAGGAAACTACGAGCAGTACTTC. It encodes CASSPKGPGNYEQYF.